Included here is one T cell receptor beta chain sequence, with context. Only a few counts were recorded for this clonotype. Its antigen is unknown. One base away there is no much larger clone; base qualities are not given. Sequencer: Illumina HiSeq 1500. In TCRdb, the public reads were trimmed at Q25 with fastp and aligned with MiXCR, with productive beta chains retained. Here each entry gathers all rows of one CDR3 protein and keeps the most common genes and DNA. The sample contains 110,000 or so distinct CDR3 sequences, about 30% of them found a single time. The ten top clones hold around two fifths of the sample. CDR1 SGHAT and CDR2 FQNNGV are derived from the germline V gene. Trimmed from V: 4 bases; trimmed from J: 4 bases; junction bases lacking a gene match: 9. Counted from cysteine to phenylalanine, this CDR3 has 15 amino acids. CDR3 DNA only is kept here, 45 bases in frame from base 1. The treatment or condition label of this sample denotes: in vitro stimulation with specific CMV peptide epitopes to enrich CMV-specific T cells.

The data stem from a study of T cell repertoires in cytomegalovirus infection (dated by TCRdb to about 2019). Some background on the complete study: Recently identified HLA-C-restricted CMV epitopes, whose presentation resists viral immunomodulation, were targeted by peptide stimulations together with well-studied HLA-B-restricted epitopes. Donor HLA type was relevant to the analysis, as public TCR beta signatures indicated carriage of CMV infection together with the matching HLA type. Here is what the overall study found, with its caveats: In both this cohort and an independent cohort of 350 to 400 donors, the cumulative frequency of public TCR beta family members distinguished carriers of CMV infection plus the relevant HLA type. The ex vivo response was dominated by HLA-C-restricted CMV-specific TCR beta clonotypes, which also provided the single most frequent clonotype in two of eight donors.

Recombination linked TRBV11-2 to TRBJ2-7; 8 of the junction bases match TRBD1. The clonotype comes from a human donor in good health (CMV status not recorded). Some clones in this sample may be carry-over from other donors' samples. Sequencing used CD8+ T cells from cultured PBMCs, obtained from culture after CMV antigen stimulation. The nucleotides are TGTGCCAGCAGCTGGGGGCAGGGGGCTGGGTACGAGCAGTACTTC. Its translation reads: CASSWGQGAGYEQYF.